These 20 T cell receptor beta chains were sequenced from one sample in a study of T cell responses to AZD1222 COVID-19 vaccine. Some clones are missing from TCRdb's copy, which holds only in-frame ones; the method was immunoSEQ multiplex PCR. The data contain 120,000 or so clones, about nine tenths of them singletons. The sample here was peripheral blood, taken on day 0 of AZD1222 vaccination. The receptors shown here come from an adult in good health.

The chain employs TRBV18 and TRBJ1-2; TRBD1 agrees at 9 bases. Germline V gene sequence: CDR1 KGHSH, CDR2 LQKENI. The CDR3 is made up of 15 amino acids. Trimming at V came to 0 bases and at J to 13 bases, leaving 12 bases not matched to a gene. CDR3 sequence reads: CASSPPGDRDLRGTF. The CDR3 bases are TGTGCCAGCTCACCACCGGGGGACAGGGATTTGAGGGGCACCTTC.

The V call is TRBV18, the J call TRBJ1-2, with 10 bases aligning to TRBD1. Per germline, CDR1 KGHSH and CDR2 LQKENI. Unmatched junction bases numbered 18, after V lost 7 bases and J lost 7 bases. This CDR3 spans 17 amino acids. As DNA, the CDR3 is TGTGCCAGCTGCACCACAGAACGGGGACAGGGGACCTGTGGCTACACCTTC. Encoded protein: CASCTTERGQGTCGYTF.

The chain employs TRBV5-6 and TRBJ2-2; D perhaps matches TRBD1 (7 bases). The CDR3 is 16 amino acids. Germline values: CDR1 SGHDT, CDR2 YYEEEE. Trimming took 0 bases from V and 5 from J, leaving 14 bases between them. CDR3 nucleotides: TGTGCCAGCAGCTTGGTCAGGGGGGCGGAAACCGGGGAGCTGTTTTTT. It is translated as CASSLVRGAETGELFF.

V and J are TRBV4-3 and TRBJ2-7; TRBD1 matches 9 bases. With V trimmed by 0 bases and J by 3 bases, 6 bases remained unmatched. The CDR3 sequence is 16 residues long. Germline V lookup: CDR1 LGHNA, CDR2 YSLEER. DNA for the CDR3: TGCGCCAGCAGCCAAGACCGGGACAGGGCGTTCTACGAGCAGTACTTC. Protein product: CASSQDRDRAFYEQYF.

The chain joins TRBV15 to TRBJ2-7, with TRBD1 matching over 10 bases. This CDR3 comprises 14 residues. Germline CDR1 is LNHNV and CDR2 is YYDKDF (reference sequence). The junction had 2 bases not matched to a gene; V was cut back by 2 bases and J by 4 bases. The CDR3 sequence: CATSRRDRGYEQYF. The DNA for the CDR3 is TGTGCCACCAGCAGACGGGACAGGGGATACGAGCAGTACTTC.

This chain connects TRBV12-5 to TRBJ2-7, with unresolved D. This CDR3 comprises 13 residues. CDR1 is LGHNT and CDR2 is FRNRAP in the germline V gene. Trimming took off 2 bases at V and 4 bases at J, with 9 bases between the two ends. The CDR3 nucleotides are TGTGCTAGTGGTTTGCTAAACCAATACGAGCAGTACTTC. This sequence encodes CASGLLNQYEQYF.

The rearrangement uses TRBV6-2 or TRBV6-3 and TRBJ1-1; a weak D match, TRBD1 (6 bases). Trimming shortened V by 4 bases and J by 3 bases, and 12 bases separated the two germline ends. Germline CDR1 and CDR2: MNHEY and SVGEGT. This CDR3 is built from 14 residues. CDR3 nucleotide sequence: TGTGCCAGCAGTTTCAGGGGAGGGGACACTGAAGCTTTCTTT. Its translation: CASSFRGGDTEAFF.

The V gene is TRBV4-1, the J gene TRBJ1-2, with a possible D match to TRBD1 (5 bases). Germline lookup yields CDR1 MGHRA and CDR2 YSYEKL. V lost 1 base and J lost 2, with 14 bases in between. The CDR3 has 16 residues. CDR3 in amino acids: CASSQAPRGGNYGYTF. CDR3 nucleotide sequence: TGCGCCAGCAGCCAAGCACCCCGGGGGGGAAACTATGGCTACACCTTC.

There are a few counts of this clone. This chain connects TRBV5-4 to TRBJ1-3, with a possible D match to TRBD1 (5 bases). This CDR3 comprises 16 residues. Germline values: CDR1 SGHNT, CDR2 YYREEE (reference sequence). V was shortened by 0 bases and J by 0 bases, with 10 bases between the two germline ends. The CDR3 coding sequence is TGTGCCAGCAGCTTGGGGGGCGGTCTCTCTGGAAACACCATATATTTT. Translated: CASSLGGGLSGNTIYF.

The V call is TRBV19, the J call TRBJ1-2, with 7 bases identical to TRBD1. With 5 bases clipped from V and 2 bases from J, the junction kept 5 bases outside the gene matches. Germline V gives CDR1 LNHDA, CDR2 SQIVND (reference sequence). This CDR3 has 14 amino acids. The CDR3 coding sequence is TGTGCCAGTAGTTTACACAGGGGAAACTATGGCTACACCTTC. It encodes CASSLHRGNYGYTF.

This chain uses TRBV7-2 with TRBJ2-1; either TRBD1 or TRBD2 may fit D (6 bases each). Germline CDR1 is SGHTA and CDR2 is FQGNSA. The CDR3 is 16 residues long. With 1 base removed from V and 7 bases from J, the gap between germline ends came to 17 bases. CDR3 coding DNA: TGTGCCAGCAGCTTAGGGTGGAGGGGGGATTTGAATGAGCAGTTCTTC. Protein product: CASSLGWRGDLNEQFF.

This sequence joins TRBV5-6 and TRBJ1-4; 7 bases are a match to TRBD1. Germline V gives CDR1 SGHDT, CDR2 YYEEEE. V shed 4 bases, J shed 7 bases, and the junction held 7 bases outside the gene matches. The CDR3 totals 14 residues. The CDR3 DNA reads TGTGCCAGCAGCCCGGGACAGTTATTTGAAAAACTGTTTTTT. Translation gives CASSPGQLFEKLFF.

The CDR3 reads CASSVYRDNYEQYF. The CDR3 DNA reads as TGTGCCAGCTCAGTTTATAGGGACAACTACGAGCAGTACTTC. V gene TRBV27 combines with J gene TRBJ2-7; D possibly corresponds to TRBD1 (6 bases). CDR3 size: 14 residues. The germline gives CDR1 MNHEY, CDR2 SMNVEV (reference sequence). V lost 8 bases and J 3 bases, leaving 17 bases between the germline ends.

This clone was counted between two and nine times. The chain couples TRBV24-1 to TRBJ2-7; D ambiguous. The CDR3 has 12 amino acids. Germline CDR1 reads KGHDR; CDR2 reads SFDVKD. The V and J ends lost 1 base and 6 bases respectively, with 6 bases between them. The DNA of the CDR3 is TGTGCCACCAGTGATTTCGGGCCCGAGCAGTACTTC. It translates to CATSDFGPEQYF.

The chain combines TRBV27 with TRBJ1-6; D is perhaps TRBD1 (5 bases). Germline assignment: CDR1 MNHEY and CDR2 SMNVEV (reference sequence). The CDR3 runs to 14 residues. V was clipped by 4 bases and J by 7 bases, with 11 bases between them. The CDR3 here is CASSYQGLNSPLHF. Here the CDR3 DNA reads TGTGCCAGCAGTTATCAGGGTTTGAATTCACCCCTCCACTTT.

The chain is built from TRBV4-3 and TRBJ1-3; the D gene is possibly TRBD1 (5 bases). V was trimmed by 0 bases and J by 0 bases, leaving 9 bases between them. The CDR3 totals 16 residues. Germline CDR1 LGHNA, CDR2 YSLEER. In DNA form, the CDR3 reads TGCGCCAGCAGCCAAGATTGGGGACTCTCTGGAAACACCATATATTTT. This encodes CASSQDWGLSGNTIYF.

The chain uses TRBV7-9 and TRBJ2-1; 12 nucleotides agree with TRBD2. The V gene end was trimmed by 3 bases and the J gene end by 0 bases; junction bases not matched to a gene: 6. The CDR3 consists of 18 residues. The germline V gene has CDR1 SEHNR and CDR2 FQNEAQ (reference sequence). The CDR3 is CASSFTSGGQSSYNEQFF. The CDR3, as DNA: TGTGCCAGCAGCTTTACTAGCGGGGGGCAGAGCTCCTACAATGAGCAGTTCTTC.

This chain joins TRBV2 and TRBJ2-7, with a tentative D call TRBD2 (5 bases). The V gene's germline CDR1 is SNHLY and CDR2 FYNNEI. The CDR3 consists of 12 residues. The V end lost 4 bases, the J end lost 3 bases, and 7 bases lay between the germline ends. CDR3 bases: TGTGCCAGCAGTGCCCGGGGCTACGAGCAGTACTTC. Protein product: CASSARGYEQYF.

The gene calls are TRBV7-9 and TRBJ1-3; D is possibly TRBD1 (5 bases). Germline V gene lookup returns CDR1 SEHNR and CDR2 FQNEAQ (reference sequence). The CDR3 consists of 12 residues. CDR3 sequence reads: CAGGMNGNTIYF. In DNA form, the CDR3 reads TGTGCGGGGGGGATGAATGGAAACACCATATATTTT.

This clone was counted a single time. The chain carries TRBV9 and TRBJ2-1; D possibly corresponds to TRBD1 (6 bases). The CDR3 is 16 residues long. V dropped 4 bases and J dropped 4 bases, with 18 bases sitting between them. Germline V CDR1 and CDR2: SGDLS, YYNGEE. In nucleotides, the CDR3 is TGTGCCAGCAGCCTCCGACAGGCCCTCGATTACAATGAGCAGTTCTTC. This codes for CASSLRQALDYNEQFF.